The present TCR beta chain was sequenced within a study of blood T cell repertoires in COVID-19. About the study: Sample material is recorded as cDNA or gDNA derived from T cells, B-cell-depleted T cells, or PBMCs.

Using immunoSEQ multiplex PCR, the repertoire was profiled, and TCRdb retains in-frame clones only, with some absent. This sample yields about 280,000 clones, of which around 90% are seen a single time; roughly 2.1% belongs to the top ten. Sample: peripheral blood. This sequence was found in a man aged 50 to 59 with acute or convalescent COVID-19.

CDR3 sequence: CASSPSQNNSPLHF. The CDR3 coding sequence is TGTGCCAGCAGCCCCTCACAGAATAATTCACCCCTCCACTTT. The chain combines TRBV3-1 (or the pseudogene TRBV3-2) with TRBJ1-6, with D unclear. V lost 4 bases to trimming and J lost 5 bases, with 9 bases between them. The CDR3 consists of 14 residues. Germline loops: CDR1 LGHDT, CDR2 YNNKEL (reference sequence).